This T cell receptor beta chain was sequenced for a study of monozygotic twins with inflammatory bowel disease. TCRdb reprocessed the 5' RACE reads; each CDR3 protein has one entry and no DNA is given. The sample table sets out about 420,000 distinct CDR3 sequences. The CDR3 is made up of 14 amino acids. The specimen sequenced was blood. The chain has TRBV12-3 or TRBV12-4 and TRBJ1-2; checking the TCRdb D call of TRBD1 is not possible without DNA. This TCR derives from a human donor with ulcerative colitis or Crohn's disease, or a healthy co-twin of an affected twin (not recorded which). CDR3 protein: CASSPGTGLSGYTF.